This T cell receptor (beta chain) was sequenced for a study of primary melanoma T cells and metastatic recurrence. Study context: These T2 to T4 primary melanomas had thickness greater than 1 mm. Overall study findings and caveats: Progression-free survival prediction reportedly improved most when T-cell fraction, rather than another histopathological variable, joined tumor thickness.

The repertoire was sequenced with immunoSEQ multiplex PCR; TCRdb's copy has only in-frame clones and lacks some. The sample lists some 300 clones, more than 70% occurring once. Regarding this clone: The antigen remains unidentified. A junction end diverges from the germline sequence, so it may reflect a read error.

The patients had surgically resected primary melanoma at risk of metastatic recurrence. CDR1 is MNHNS and CDR2 is SASEGT in the germline V gene. This CDR3 is built from 14 residues. The chain employs TRBV6-1 and TRBJ1-4; D might be TRBD1 (6 bases). Sequencing was carried out using melanoma tumor tissue. The receptor comes from a human donor with melanoma. In DNA, the CDR3 is TGTGCCATCAGTGAAGGGCAGGGGACTGAAAAACTGTTTTTT. Residues: CAISEGQGTEKLFF.